Listed here are 7 T cell receptor beta chains from one sample, sequenced in a study of blood T cell repertoires in COVID-19. This table comes from immunoSEQ multiplex PCR, and its TCRdb copy is limited to in-frame clones, with some not included. The sample carries 150,000 or so clones, around 80% recorded once. The material sequenced was peripheral blood. The receptors shown here come from a woman aged 80 or over with acute or convalescent COVID-19.

The chain combines TRBV27 with TRBJ1-3; D is perhaps TRBD1 (5 bases). This CDR3 region has 13 residues. The V end lost 4 bases, the J end lost 1 base, and 5 bases lay between the germline ends. The V gene's germline CDR1 is MNHEY and CDR2 SMNVEV (reference sequence). The CDR3 spells CASSSGSGNTIYF. The CDR3 coding sequence is TGTGCCAGCAGTTCAGGGTCTGGAAACACCATATATTTT.

This clone was observed a handful of times. The chain is built from TRBV6-2 or TRBV6-3 and TRBJ2-1; 9 bases line up with TRBD1. This CDR3 comprises 13 residues. Trimming at V came to 6 bases and at J to 6 bases, leaving 3 bases not matched to a gene. In germline, CDR1 is MNHEY, CDR2 SVGEGT. Written as DNA, the CDR3 is TGTGCCAGCAGCCCGACAGGGGGCAATGAGCAGTTCTTC. Translating gives CASSPTGGNEQFF.

The V and J genes are TRBV6-1 and TRBJ1-6, with D uncertain. The V end lost 3 bases, the J end lost 4 bases, and 4 bases lay between the germline ends. The CDR3 is 13 residues long. Germline CDR1 reads MNHNS; CDR2 reads SASEGT. The CDR3 region has the DNA TGTGCCAGCAGTGATCCGTATAATTCACCCCTCCACTTT. It encodes CASSDPYNSPLHF.

This CDR3 reads CATSREIAGNTIYF. The CDR3 DNA reads as TGTGCCACCAGCAGAGAGATAGCTGGAAACACCATATATTTT. The chain couples TRBV15 to TRBJ1-3; D uncertain. The CDR3 sequence is 14 residues long. The germline gives CDR1 LNHNV, CDR2 YYDKDF (reference sequence). V lost 0 bases and J lost 2, with 5 bases in between.

The sample holds one count of this clone. The genes are TRBV29-1 and TRBJ2-3; weak D call: TRBD2 (6 bases). V dropped 1 base and J dropped 0 bases, with 14 bases sitting between them. This CDR3 has 16 residues. Germline CDR1 reads SQVTM; CDR2 reads ANQGSEA. The CDR3 protein is CSVEVPLAASTDTQYF. The CDR3 region has the DNA TGCAGCGTTGAAGTTCCACTAGCAGCTAGCACAGATACGCAGTATTTT.

This clone was observed once. V and J are TRBV7-9 and TRBJ2-5; no reliable D call. Trimming left V 1 base short and J 5 bases short, with 11 bases between. The germline gives CDR1 SEHNR, CDR2 FQNEAQ (reference sequence). CDR3 size: 14 residues. DNA of the CDR3: TGTGCCAGCAGCTTAGGACTTAATGCGGAGACCCAGTACTTC. Residues: CASSLGLNAETQYF.

V and J are TRBV30 and TRBJ1-2; 9 bases are a match to TRBD1. CDR3 length: 15 residues. The ends lost 4 bases at V and 6 bases at J; junction bases unmatched: 12. Germline loops: CDR1 GTSNPN, CDR2 SVGIG (reference sequence). CDR3 nucleotide sequence: TGTGCCTGGACCCTCGCGGGGACAGGGAGTGATGGCTACACCTTC. Amino acid sequence: CAWTLAGTGSDGYTF.